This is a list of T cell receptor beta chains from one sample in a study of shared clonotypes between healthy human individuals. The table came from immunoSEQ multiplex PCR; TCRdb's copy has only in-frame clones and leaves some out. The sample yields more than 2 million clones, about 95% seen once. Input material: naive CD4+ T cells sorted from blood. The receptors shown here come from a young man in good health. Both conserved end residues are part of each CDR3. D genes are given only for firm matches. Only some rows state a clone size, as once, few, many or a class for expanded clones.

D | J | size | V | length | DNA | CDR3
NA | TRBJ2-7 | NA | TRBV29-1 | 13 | TGCAGCGTTGAAGTCGGGGGATACTACGAGCAGTACTTC | CSVEVGGYYEQYF
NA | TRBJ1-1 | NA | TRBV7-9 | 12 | TGTGCCAGCAGCTTGATGAACACTGAAGCTTTCTTT | CASSLMNTEAFF
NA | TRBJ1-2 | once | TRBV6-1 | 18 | TGTGCCAGCAGTGAATACGGATTGATGGGGGAGACTAACTATGGCTACACCTTC | CASSEYGLMGETNYGYTF
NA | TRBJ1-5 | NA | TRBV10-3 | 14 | TGTGCCACCAAAGCAGGGACTATCAATCAGCCCCAGCATTTT | CATKAGTINQPQHF
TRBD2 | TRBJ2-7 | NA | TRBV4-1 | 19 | TGCGCCAGCAGCCGAAGCCCCACCGGGACTAGCGGGGCCTCCTACGAGCAGTACTTC | CASSRSPTGTSGASYEQYF
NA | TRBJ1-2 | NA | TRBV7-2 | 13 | TGTGCCAGCAGCCAGGGGACGGGCTATGGCTACACCTTC | CASSQGTGYGYTF
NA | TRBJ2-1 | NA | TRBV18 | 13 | TGTGCCAGCTCCCCAGGCAGCCACAATGAGCAGTTCTTC | CASSPGSHNEQFF
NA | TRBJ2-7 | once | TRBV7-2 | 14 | TGTGCCAGCAGCTTATTGACAGAAACCTACGAGCAGTACTTC | CASSLLTETYEQYF
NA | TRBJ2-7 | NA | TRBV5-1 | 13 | TGCGCCAGCAGCTTAATACTCAGGGCTGAGCAGTACTTC | CASSLILRAEQYF
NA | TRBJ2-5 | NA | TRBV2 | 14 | TGTGCAGCCGCAGGGGGGAGAGGATGGGAGACCCAGTACTTC | CAAAGGRGWETQYF
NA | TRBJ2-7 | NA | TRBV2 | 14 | TGTGCCAGCAGTGAATCTGGCAGGGAAAACGAGCAGTACTTC | CASSESGRENEQYF
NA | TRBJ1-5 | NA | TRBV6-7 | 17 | TGTGCCAGCAGTCTCCTTAGAGGACAGCGACTGAATCAGCCCCAGCATTTT | CASSLLRGQRLNQPQHF
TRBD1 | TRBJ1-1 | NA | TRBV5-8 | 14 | TGTGCCAGCAGCTTTGACAGGGCGAACACTGAAGCTTTCTTT | CASSFDRANTEAFF
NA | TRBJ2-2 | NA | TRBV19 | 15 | TGTGCCAGTAGTATAGTGAACAGGAACACCGGGGAGCTGTTTTTT | CASSIVNRNTGELFF
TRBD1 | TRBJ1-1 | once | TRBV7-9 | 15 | TGTGCCAGCAGCCTCCAAGGGGGCGCGAACACTGAAGCTTTCTTT | CASSLQGGANTEAFF
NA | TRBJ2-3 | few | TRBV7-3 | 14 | TGTGCCAGCAGCTTAGCGGGGTTCACAGATACGCAGTATTTT | CASSLAGFTDTQYF
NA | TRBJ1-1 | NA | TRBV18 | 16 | TGTGCCAGCTCCCGCTCAAGTTTCGGCTCGAACACTGAAGCTTTCTTT | CASSRSSFGSNTEAFF
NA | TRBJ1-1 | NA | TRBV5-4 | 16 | TGTGCCAGCAGCTTGCAAGGGCAGGGCGGGAACACTGAAGCTTTCTTT | CASSLQGQGGNTEAFF
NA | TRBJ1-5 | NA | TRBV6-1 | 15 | TGTGCCAGCAGCTCCTGGCGGGAGGGTAGTCAGCCCCAGCATTTT | CASSSWREGSQPQHF
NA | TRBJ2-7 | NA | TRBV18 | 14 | TGTGCCAGCTCACCGGACGACGGGCGCTACGAGCAGTACTTC | CASSPDDGRYEQYF
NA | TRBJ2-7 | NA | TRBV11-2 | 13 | TGTGCCAGCAGCTTAGACAGGGAGAACGAGCAGTACTTC | CASSLDRENEQYF
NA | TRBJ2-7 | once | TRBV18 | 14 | TGTGCCAGCTCACCACCAGCAGGGTCCTACGAGCAGTACTTC | CASSPPAGSYEQYF
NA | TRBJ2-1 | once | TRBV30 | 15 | TGTGCCTGGAGTCCCGGGACGGGGGGCCGGAATGAGCAGTTCTTC | CAWSPGTGGRNEQFF
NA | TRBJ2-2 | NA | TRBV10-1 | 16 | TGCGCCAGCAGTGCTGGGGACTCACGCTACACCGGGGAGCTGTTTTTT | CASSAGDSRYTGELFF
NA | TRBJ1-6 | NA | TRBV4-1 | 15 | TGCGCCAGCAGCCAAGATGGGGACTCCCGATTTGGGGTCCACTTT | CASSQDGDSRFGVHF
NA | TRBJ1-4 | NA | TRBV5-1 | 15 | TGCGCCAGCAGCTTGGAGACAGGTGTAAATGAAAAACTGTTTTTT | CASSLETGVNEKLFF
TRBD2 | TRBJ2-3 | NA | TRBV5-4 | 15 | TGTGCCAGCAGCTTGGGCGGGAGGGCCGCAGATACGCAGTATTTT | CASSLGGRAADTQYF
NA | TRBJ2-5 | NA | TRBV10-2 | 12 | TGCGCCAGCAGTGAGAATCTAGAGACCCAGTACTTC | CASSENLETQYF
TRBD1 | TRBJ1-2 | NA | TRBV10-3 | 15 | TGTGCCATCAGTGATAGGGACAGGCTCCAATATGGCTACACCTTC | CAISDRDRLQYGYTF
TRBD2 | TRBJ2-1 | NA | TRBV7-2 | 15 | TGTGCCAGCAGCTCCGGGATTACTAGCGGGACGAGCGAGTTCTTC | CASSSGITSGTSEFF
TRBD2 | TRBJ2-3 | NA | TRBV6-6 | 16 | TGTGCCAGCAGTTACTCTCGGGAGGCGCTTACAGATACGCAGTATTTT | CASSYSREALTDTQYF
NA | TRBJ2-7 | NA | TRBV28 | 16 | TGTGCCAGCAGTTTCGTCTATAGGGAGAGCTCCTACGAGCAGTACTTC | CASSFVYRESSYEQYF
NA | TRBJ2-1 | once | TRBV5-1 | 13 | TGCGCCAGCAGCTCCCAGGGTGACAATGAGCAGTTCTTC | CASSSQGDNEQFF
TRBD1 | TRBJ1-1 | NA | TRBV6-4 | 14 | TGTGCCAGCAGTCTAGACAGGGGGAACACTGAAGCTTTCTTT | CASSLDRGNTEAFF
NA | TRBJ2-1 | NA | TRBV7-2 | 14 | TGTGCCAGCAGCCCGGCGGGAAACTCGGGTGAGCAGTTCTTC | CASSPAGNSGEQFF
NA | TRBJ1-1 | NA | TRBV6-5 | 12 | TGTGCCAGCAGTTCTGGACAGACTGAAGCTTTCTTT | CASSSGQTEAFF
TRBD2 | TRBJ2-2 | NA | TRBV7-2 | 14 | TGTGCCAGCAGCCTCCGGGACTACCCCGGGGAGCTGTTTTTT | CASSLRDYPGELFF
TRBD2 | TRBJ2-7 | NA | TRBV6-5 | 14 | TGTGCCAGCAGTGCGGGAGGGTTCTCCTACGAGCAGTACTTC | CASSAGGFSYEQYF
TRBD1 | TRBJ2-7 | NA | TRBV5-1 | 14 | TGCGCCAGCAGCTCCGGACAGGGGGGCTACGAGCAGTACTTC | CASSSGQGGYEQYF
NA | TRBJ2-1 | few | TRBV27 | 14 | TGTGCCAGCACCGGGACCTTACCGGGGAATGAGCAGTTCTTC | CASTGTLPGNEQFF
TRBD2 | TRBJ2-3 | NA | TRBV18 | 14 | TGTGCCAGCTCATACGGACTAGCGTCAGATACGCAGTATTTT | CASSYGLASDTQYF
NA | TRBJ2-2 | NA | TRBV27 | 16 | TGTGCCAGCAGTTTATTTTCCTTTTGGGACACCGGGGAGCTGTTTTTT | CASSLFSFWDTGELFF
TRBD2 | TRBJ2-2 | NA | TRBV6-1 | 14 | TGTGCCAGCTTCCAGCGGGAGGGATCCGGGGAGCTGTTTTTT | CASFQREGSGELFF
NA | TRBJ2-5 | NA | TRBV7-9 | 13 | TGTGCCAGCAGTCCAACTGCACGAGAGACCCAGTACTTC | CASSPTARETQYF
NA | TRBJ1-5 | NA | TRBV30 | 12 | TGTGCCTGGAGTGTCGTCAATCAGCCCCAGCATTTT | CAWSVVNQPQHF